This T cell receptor beta chain was retrieved from a study of blood T cell repertoires in COVID-19. Study summary: Acute and convalescent COVID-19 samples came from the United States, Italy and Spain.

Original data processing: For nucleated cells, counts were estimated from reference gene primer amplification. The protocol was immunoSEQ multiplex PCR, while the TCRdb copy is restricted to in-frame clones and leaves out a portion. V, J and clone size are taken as reported in that table, and D and trimming were inferred from the DNA itself. The repertoire holds 150,000 to 200,000 clones, with roughly four fifths as singletons. This clone was recorded only once. While infection was still active, Seattle patients were enrolled and then followed longitudinally. The CDR3 spans 15 residues. Deletions cut 0 bases from V and 5 bases from J, with 14 bases between. The germline gives CDR1 KGHSH, CDR2 LQKENI.

The sequence was collected from a woman aged 65 to 85 with COVID-19, enrolled during active disease. The chain is built from TRBV18 and TRBJ2-7; D is possibly TRBD1 (5 bases). The sample consisted of peripheral blood. The CDR3 bases are TGTGCCAGCTCACCACCGTGGCAGGGTCCCAACGAGCAGTACTTC. Translating it yields CASSPPWQGPNEQYF.